This T cell receptor beta chain was sequenced in a study of control samples from healthy donors and cancer patients. Produced via immunoSEQ multiplex PCR; TCRdb's table is partial and in-frame only. The table lists about 410,000 clones, 90% of them singletons. The CDR3 consists of 14 residues. Germline V gives CDR1 SGDLS, CDR2 YYNGEE. Trimming removed 5 bases at V and 11 bases at J, with 17 bases between. The sample consisted of PBMCs. The clonotype comes from a man between 40 and 49 years old with head and neck cancer. The chain links TRBV9 to TRBJ1-6; D might be TRBD1 (5 bases). DNA for the CDR3: TGTGCCAGCAGTGGGGGAGGGTTAGATCCACCCCTCCACTTT. Its protein product is CASSGGGLDPPLHF. Based on the CDR3 plus reference TRBV9 and TRBJ1-6, the full variable domain is DSGVTQTPKHLITATGQRVTLRCSPRSGDLSVYWYQQSLDQGLQFLIQYYNGEERAKGNILERFSAQQFPDLHSELNLSSLELGDSALYFCASSGGGLDPPLHFGNGTRLTVT.